Below are 12 T cell receptor beta chains sequenced from a single sample in a study of glioma-infiltrating T cells after dendritic cell vaccination (dated by TCRdb to about 2016). Library creation used the immunoSEQ multiplex PCR assay. Drawn from immuneACCESS, this table holds only the in-frame rearrangements with V and J called that TCRdb kept. Clones are partly lost; checked studies trace under half to an unresolved V gene and leave the rest unexplained. The sample profile shows 90,000 to 100,000 clones; around 80% of them were found once. The ten largest clones represent 5.5% to 7% of the sample. Sequenced here: blood, sampled before dendritic cell vaccination. Receptor source: a human donor with glioblastoma.

The chain couples TRBV20-1 to TRBJ1-2; 9 nucleotides match TRBD1. This CDR3 is 11 amino acids long. CDR1 DFQATT and CDR2 SNEGSKA come from the germline V gene (reference sequence). CDR3 amino acids: CRTGGDYGYTF. DNA for the CDR3: TGCAGGACAGGGGGAGACTATGGCTACACCTTC.

This clone turned up a few times. The genes are TRBV5-6 and TRBJ2-5, with TRBD2 identical over 9 bases. V shed 1 base and J 0 bases; nucleotides not matched to a gene: 10. Germline CDR1 is SGHDT and CDR2 is YYEEEE. This CDR3 is 18 amino acids long. The CDR3 spells CASSLLWVAGANQETQYF. The DNA for the CDR3 is TGTGCCAGCAGCTTGCTTTGGGTAGCGGGAGCCAACCAAGAGACCCAGTACTTC.

The V and J genes are TRBV16 and TRBJ1-5, with 9 bases matching TRBD1. Trimming at V came to 2 bases and at J to 7 bases, leaving 3 bases not matched to a gene. Germline values: CDR1 KGHSY, CDR2 FQNENV. CDR3 size: 14 residues. The CDR3 region has the DNA TGTGCCAGCAGCCAAGGACAGGGGATCCAGCCCCAGCATTTT. This translates into CASSQGQGIQPQHF.

The chain employs TRBV18 and TRBJ1-1, with 11 bases fitting TRBD1. Per the germline V gene, CDR1 is KGHSH and CDR2 is LQKENI. CDR3 length: 15 residues. The V and J ends lost 3 bases and 5 bases, in that order; junction bases with no gene match: 5. The CDR3 coding sequence is TGTGCCAGCTCACCGTGGACAGGGGGCCGGACTGAAGCTTTCTTT. Protein sequence: CASSPWTGGRTEAFF.

The V call is TRBV30, the J call TRBJ2-2; the match to TRBD2 covers 9 bases. V dropped 5 bases and J dropped 4; count of bases not matched to a gene: 11. Germline values: CDR1 GTSNPN, CDR2 SVGIG (reference sequence). This CDR3 is 16 amino acids long. The chain's CDR3 is CAWVRDSGSVTGELFF. CDR3 bases: TGTGCCTGGGTGCGGGATAGCGGGAGCGTCACCGGGGAGCTGTTTTTT.

This clone was seen only a few times. The gene calls are TRBV30 and TRBJ2-7; TRBD2 matches at 8 bases. From germline, CDR1 is GTSNPN and CDR2 SVGIG (reference sequence). Trimming at V came to 0 bases and at J to 3 bases, leaving 13 bases not matched to a gene. The CDR3 spans 17 residues. The CDR3 coding sequence is TGTGCCTGGAGTGTACAGTCGACGGGGGGGCGTCGCTACGAGCAGTACTTC. Amino acid sequence: CAWSVQSTGGRRYEQYF.

This chain links TRBV13 with TRBJ1-2; D not resolved. CDR3 size: 14 residues. V lost 3 bases and J 3 bases, leaving 11 bases between the germline ends. Germline loops: CDR1 PRHDT, CDR2 FYEKMQ (reference sequence). CDR3 region: CASSLGPLDYGYTF. As DNA, the CDR3 is TGTGCCAGCAGCTTGGGCCCGTTGGACTATGGCTACACCTTC.

J is TRBJ2-2 and V is TRBV7-3, with TRBD1 matching 7 bases. Germline CDR1 is SGHTA and CDR2 is FQGTGA. CDR3 length: 14 amino acids. V lost 1 base and J lost 5; bases outside the gene matches: 1. The CDR3 coding sequence is TGTGCCAGCAGCTTAAACAGGGGTACCGGGGAGCTGTTTTTT. Protein product: CASSLNRGTGELFF.

This chain joins TRBV7-9 and TRBJ2-3, with D possibly being TRBD2 (7 bases). Trimming left V 5 bases short and J 0 bases short, with 15 bases between. CDR1 is SEHNR, CDR2 FQNEAQ, per germline (reference sequence). CDR3 size: 16 residues. As DNA, the CDR3 is TGTGCCAGCAGCCCGTGGGGGGGGGCGAGCACAGATACGCAGTATTTT. The encoded protein is CASSPWGGASTDTQYF.

The V call is TRBV29-1, the J call TRBJ2-3; the D gene is possibly TRBD1 (6 bases). CDR3 length: 14 amino acids. V gave up 2 bases and J gave up 3 bases, with 12 bases separating them. The germline CDR1 and CDR2 sequences are SQVTM and ANQGSEA. CDR3: CSVEFGGRTDTQYF. The DNA of the CDR3 is TGCAGCGTTGAATTTGGGGGCCGGACAGATACGCAGTATTTT.

V and J are TRBV30 and TRBJ2-6, with D perhaps matching TRBD1 (5 bases). Trimming took 6 bases from V and 0 from J, leaving 15 bases between them. The CDR3 totals 16 residues. Per the germline V gene, CDR1 is GTSNPN and CDR2 is SVGIG (reference sequence). The CDR3 reads CACGRAILSGANVLTF. The CDR3 region has the DNA TGTGCCTGCGGCAGGGCTATACTCTCTGGGGCCAACGTCCTGACTTTC.

A single count supports this clone. V is TRBV2 and J is TRBJ1-2; 9 bases match TRBD1. The CDR3 is 17 residues long. With V trimmed by 6 bases and J by 3 bases, 14 bases remained unmatched. Germline V gene sequence: CDR1 SNHLY, CDR2 FYNNEI. In DNA form, the CDR3 reads TGTGCCAGCAGCGAAAATCCCTGGACAGGGGAAGACTATGGCTACACCTTC. It codes for CASSENPWTGEDYGYTF.